This T cell receptor beta chain was profiled in a study of beta chain features in type 1 diabetes (dated by TCRdb to between 2018 and 2020). Broadly, across the study: Mean age, gender distribution, total cell number and subset yield did not differ between patients and healthy donors. Whereas all 28 donors provided naive and central memory subsets, regulatory and stem cell-like memory subsets were isolated from just 8 patients and roughly 8 healthy donors. In the study, recently diagnosed type 1 diabetes patients and matched healthy donors were compared on the TCRB repertoires of their sorted circulating CD4+ T cell subsets. A total of 85 million to 140 million sorted cells were examined across all samples, and the number of cells per subset was strongly correlated with RNA yield.

From its cysteine to its phenylalanine, the CDR3 spans 12 amino acids. Just CDR3 DNA is preserved here, 36 bases in frame from base 1. V was cut back by 10 bases and J by 2 bases, leaving a gap of 11 bases between them. CDR1 and CDR2 were assigned from the germline V gene as SGHTA and FQGNSA. Paper-wide results and their limitations: Naive, central memory and regulatory TCRB repertoires appeared to be more similar among patients than among healthy donors. Because cDNA rather than genomic DNA was sequenced, highly expressing activated cells could have been over-represented, although no difference in activation and CD3 levels was found between groups. Because small numbers of individuals were included in the HLA sub-analyses, any influence of HLA type on TCRB rearrangement was left unresolved. Fewer insertions and more nucleotide deletions at VDJ recombination sites were observed in patients with type 1 diabetes, implying thymic rearrangement abnormalities. PCR might favor shorter templates, but patient and control samples were amplified and corrected together, so any skew would affect both groups equally. In all four CD4+ subsets, TCRB CDR3 length was moderately but significantly shorter in type 1 diabetes patients.

The sample holds a few counts of this clone. It has no known antigen specificity. Nothing much larger sits one base from this clone, and base qualities are not available. Each donor gave one peripheral blood draw, roughly 110 mL on average, collected into heparinised tubes. A BD FACSAria II was used to sort naive, central memory, regulatory and stem cell-like memory CD4+ T cells with a panel that included CD45RO, CCR7, CD25, CD127, CD95 and CD27. Every sorted population had a purity above 98%. Right away, PBMCs were isolated by Lymphoprep density gradient centrifugation and were stained directly, with no culture step. So that batch effects would be minimized, each experiment stained and sorted samples in pairs, pairing one healthy donor with one patient. All of the isolated RNA was reverse transcribed with the High Capacity cDNA Reverse Transcription Kit, so expressed TCRB transcripts were sequenced. Deep immunoSEQ sequencing was applied to naive, central memory and regulatory T cell samples, giving an average of roughly 3.5 million total reads per sample. Sorted cells were lysed in RLT buffer, and RNA was extracted using DNase-treated RNeasy Micro or Mini kits according to cell number. To prevent cross-contamination, every cell subset was processed on its own, while patient and healthy donor samples were processed together. The immunoSEQ multiplex PCR was used to amplify TCRB sequences from cDNA, yielding 87-bp fragments that span the CDR3 region. Amplicons were sequenced on the Illumina HiSeq platform. Under the source paper's analysis protocol: PCR bias was corrected computationally using synthetic template baselines, and reads within Hamming distance 2 were collapsed, with unmergeable singletons discarded. Reads were aligned against IMGT so that V, D and J genes, CDR3 length and insertions or deletions at six rearrangement sites could be assigned. Within each subset, clonotype counts were normalized to the number of sorted cells before true diversity and Gini coefficients were calculated with the tcR R package. The overlap coefficient, calculated on TCRB nucleotide sequences, was used to measure repertoire sharing. TCRdb took this table from immuneACCESS and kept in-frame rearrangements with V and J called. Such tables lack part of the clones; where checked against another copy, unresolved V genes explain under half of the gap, and the rest is unexplained. The V and J calls and clone size are taken from that table; D and trimming were inferred from the DNA. Present in this sample are some 150,000 clones, over 8.5% of which were seen just once. The biggest ten clones account for under 2.5% of the sample.

The sample was central memory CD4+ T cells from blood. The chain couples TRBV7-2 to TRBJ1-2; the D gene is unclear. The source is a man aged 18-30 years in good health. The DNA is as follows: TGTGCCATCACCCGGGGAAACTATGGCTACACCTTC. Translated, it gives CAITRGNYGYTF.